The T cell receptor (beta chain) described here comes from a study of shared clonotypes between healthy human individuals. Findings and caveats of the study: Only blood samples were collected, and tissue repertoires likely differ.

As for this clone: The target antigen is unknown.

Germline V CDR1 and CDR2: MNHEY, SVGAGI. The V and J ends lost 9 bases and 1 base respectively, with 16 bases between them. The CDR3 is 14 amino acids. Deep level was the assay's run setting. The table came from immunoSEQ multiplex PCR; TCRdb's copy has only in-frame clones and leaves some out. The data contain hundreds of thousands of clones, over 60% of them singletons. The sequence came from a woman between 40 and 50 years old in good health. Some clones in this sample may be carry-over from other donors' samples. This rearrangement joins TRBV6-5 to TRBJ2-7; a weak D match, TRBD2 (6 bases). Specimen: PBMCs. The CDR3 loop is CASQLGGSSYEQYF. DNA for the CDR3: TGTGCCAGTCAGCTCGGAGGGTCATCCTACGAGCAGTACTTC.